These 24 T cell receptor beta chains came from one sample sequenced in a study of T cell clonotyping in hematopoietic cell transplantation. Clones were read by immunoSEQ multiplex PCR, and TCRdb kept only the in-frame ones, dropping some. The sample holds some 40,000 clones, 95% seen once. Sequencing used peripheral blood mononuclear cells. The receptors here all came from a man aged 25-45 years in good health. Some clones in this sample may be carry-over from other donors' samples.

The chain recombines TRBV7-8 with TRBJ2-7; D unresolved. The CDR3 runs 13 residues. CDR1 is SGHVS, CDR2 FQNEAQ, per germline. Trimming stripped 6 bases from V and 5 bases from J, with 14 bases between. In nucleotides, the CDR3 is TGTGCCAGCAGACCGAGCCGTACCAACGAGCAGTACTTC. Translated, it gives CASRPSRTNEQYF.

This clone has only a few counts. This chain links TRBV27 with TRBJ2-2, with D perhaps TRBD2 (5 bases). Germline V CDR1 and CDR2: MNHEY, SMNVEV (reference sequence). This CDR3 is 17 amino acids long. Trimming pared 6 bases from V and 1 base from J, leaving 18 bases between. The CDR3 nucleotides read TGTGCCAGCAGCGTAGGGTGGAGGTCCCAGAACACCGGGGAGCTGTTTTTT. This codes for CASSVGWRSQNTGELFF.

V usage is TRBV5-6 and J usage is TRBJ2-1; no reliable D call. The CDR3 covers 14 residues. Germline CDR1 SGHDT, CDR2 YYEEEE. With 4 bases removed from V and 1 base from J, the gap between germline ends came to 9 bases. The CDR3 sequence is CASSPRSSYNEQFF. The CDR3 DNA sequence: TGTGCCAGCAGCCCCAGGAGTTCCTACAATGAGCAGTTCTTC.

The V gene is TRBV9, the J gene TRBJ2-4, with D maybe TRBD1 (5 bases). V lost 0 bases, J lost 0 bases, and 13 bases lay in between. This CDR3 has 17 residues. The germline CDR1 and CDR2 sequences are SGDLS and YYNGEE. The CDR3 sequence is CASSVGPGHGAKNIQYF. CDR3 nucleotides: TGTGCCAGCAGCGTAGGCCCAGGGCACGGAGCCAAAAACATTCAGTACTTC.

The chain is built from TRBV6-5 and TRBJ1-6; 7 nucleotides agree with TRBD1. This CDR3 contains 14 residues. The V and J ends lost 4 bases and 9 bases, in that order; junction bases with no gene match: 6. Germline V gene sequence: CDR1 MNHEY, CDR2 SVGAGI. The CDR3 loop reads CASSSDRFGSPLHF. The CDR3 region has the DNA TGTGCCAGCAGTTCGGACAGGTTTGGTTCACCCCTCCACTTT.

CDR3 protein: CASSQGVSGSSETQYF. The CDR3 DNA sequence: TGCGCCAGCAGCCAAGGTGTTAGCGGGAGTTCGGAGACCCAGTACTTC. V is TRBV4-3 and J is TRBJ2-5, with 9 bases matching TRBD2. The CDR3 contains 16 residues. V lost 1 base and J lost 5; bases outside the gene matches: 8. Per germline, CDR1 LGHNA and CDR2 YSLEER.

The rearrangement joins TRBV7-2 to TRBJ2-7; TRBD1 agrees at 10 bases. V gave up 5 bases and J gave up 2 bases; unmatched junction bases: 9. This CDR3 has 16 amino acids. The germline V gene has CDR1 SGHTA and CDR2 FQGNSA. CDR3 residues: CASSPRDRGLPYEQYF. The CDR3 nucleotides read TGTGCCAGCAGCCCCCGGGACAGGGGACTCCCCTACGAGCAGTACTTC.

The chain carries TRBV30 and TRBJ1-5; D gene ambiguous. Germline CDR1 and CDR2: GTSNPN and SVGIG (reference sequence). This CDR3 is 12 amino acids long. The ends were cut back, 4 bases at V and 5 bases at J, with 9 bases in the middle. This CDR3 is CAWKAIDQPQHF. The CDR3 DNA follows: TGTGCCTGGAAGGCGATCGATCAGCCCCAGCATTTT.

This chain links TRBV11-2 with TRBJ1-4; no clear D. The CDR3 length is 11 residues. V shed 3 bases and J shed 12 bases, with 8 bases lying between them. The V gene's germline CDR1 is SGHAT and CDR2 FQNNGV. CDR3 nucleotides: TGTGCCAGCAGCTTGGTCGGGGAACTGTTTTTT. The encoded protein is CASSLVGELFF. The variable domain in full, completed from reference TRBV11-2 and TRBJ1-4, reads EAGVAQSPRYKIIEKRQSVAFWCNPISGHATLYWYQQILGQGPKLLIQFQNNGVVDDSQLPKDRFSAERLKGVDSTLKIQPAKLEDSAVYLCASSLVGELFFGSGTQLSVL.

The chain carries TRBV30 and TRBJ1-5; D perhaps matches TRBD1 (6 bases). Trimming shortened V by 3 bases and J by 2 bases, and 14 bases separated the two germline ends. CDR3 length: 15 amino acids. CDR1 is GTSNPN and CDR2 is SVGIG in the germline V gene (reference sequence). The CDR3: CAWRAHRAGNQPQHF. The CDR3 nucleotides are TGTGCCTGGAGGGCTCACAGGGCCGGCAATCAGCCCCAGCATTTT. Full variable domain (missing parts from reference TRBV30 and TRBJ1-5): SQTIHQWPATLVQPVGSPLSLECTVEGTSNPNLYWYRQAAGRGLQLLFYSVGIGQISSEVPQNLSASRPQDRQFILSSKKLLLSDSGFYLCAWRAHRAGNQPQHFGDGTRLSIL.

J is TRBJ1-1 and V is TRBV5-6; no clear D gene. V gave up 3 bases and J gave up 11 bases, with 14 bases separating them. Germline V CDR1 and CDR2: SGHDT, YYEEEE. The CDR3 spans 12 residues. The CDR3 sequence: CASSWSANQAFF. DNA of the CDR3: TGTGCCAGCAGCTGGAGTGCTAATCAGGCTTTCTTT.

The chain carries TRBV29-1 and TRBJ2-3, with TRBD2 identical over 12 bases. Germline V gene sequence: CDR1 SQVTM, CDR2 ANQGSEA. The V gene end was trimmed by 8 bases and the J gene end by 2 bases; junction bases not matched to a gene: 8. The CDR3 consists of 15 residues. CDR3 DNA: TGCAGCTATAACGGACTAGCGGGAACCACAGATACGCAGTATTTT. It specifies CSYNGLAGTTDTQYF.

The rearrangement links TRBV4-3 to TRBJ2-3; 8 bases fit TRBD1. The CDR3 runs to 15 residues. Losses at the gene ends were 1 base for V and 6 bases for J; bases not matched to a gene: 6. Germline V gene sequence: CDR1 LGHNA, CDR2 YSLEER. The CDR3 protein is CASSQGTGIMDTQYF. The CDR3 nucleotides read TGCGCCAGCAGCCAAGGGACAGGGATAATGGATACGCAGTATTTT.

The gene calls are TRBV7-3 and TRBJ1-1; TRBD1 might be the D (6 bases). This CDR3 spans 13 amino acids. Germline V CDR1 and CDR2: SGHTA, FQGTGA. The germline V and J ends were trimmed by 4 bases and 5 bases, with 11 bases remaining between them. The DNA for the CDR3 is TGTGCCAGCAGCTCTTCCGGGACAACTGAAGCTTTCTTT. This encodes CASSSSGTTEAFF.

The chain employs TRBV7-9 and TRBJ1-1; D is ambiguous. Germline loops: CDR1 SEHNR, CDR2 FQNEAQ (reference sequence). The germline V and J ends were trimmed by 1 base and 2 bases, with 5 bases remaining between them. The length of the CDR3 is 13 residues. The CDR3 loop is CASSLGSNTEAFF. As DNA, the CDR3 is TGTGCCAGCAGCTTAGGGTCTAACACTGAAGCTTTCTTT.

The CDR3 spells CASSLLESTEAFF. The CDR3, as DNA: TGTGCCAGCAGCTTACTGGAGAGCACTGAAGCTTTCTTT. This chain connects TRBV5-4 to TRBJ1-1, with unresolved D. CDR1 and CDR2 (germline): SGHNT, YYREEE (reference sequence). CDR3 length: 13 amino acids. Deletions cut 2 bases from V and 4 bases from J, with 9 bases between.

CDR3 DNA sequence: TGTGCCAGCAGCTTATTCGCGGGGAACTACAATGAGCAGTTCTTC. This encodes CASSLFAGNYNEQFF. The chain recombines TRBV7-3 with TRBJ2-1, with D possibly being TRBD2 (6 bases). The length of the CDR3 is 15 residues. Per the germline V gene, CDR1 is SGHTA and CDR2 is FQGTGA. V was shortened by 2 bases and J by 3 bases, with 11 bases between the two germline ends.

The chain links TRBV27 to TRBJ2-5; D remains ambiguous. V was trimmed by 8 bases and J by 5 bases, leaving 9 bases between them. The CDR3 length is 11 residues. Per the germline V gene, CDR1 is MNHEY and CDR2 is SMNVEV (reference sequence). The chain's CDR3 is CASPLGETQYF. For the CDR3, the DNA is TGTGCCAGCCCCCTCGGGGAGACCCAGTACTTC.

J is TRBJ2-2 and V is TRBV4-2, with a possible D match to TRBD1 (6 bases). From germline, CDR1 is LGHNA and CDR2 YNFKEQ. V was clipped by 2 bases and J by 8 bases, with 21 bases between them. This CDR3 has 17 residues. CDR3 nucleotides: TGTGCCAGCAGCCAAAATGACAGGAGGACCCCAGGGGGGGAGCTGTTTTTT. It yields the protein CASSQNDRRTPGGELFF.

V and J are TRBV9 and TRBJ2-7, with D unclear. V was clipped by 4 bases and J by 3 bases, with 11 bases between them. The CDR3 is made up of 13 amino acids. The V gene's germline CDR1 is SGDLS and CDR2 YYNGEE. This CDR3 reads CASSPRPGYEQYF. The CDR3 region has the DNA TGTGCCAGCAGCCCCCGTCCCGGCTACGAGCAGTACTTC.

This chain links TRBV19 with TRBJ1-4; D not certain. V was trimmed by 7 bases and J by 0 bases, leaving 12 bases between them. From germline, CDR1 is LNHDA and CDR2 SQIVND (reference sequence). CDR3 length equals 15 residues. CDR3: CASTRADATNEKLFF. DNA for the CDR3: TGTGCCAGTACCCGAGCGGACGCAACTAATGAAAAACTGTTTTTT.

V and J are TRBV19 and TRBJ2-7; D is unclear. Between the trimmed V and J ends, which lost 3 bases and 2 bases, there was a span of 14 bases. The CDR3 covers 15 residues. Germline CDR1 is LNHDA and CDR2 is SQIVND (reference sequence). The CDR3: CASSIVGNAPYEQYF. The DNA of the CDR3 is TGTGCCAGTAGTATCGTTGGGAACGCCCCCTACGAGCAGTACTTC.

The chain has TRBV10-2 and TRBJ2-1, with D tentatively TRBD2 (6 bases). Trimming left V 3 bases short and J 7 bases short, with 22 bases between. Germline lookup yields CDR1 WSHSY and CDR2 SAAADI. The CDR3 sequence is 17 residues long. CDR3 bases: TGCGCCAGCAGTGACCTGGGACTTAACACGATCAGTAATGAGCAGTTCTTC. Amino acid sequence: CASSDLGLNTISNEQFF.

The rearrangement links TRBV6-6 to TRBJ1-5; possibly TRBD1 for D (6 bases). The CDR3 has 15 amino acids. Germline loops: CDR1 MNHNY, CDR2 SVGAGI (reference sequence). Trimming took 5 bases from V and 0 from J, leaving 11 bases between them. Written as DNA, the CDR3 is TGTGCCAGCAGTCGGAGGGGGGATAGCAATCAGCCCCAGCATTTT. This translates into CASSRRGDSNQPQHF.